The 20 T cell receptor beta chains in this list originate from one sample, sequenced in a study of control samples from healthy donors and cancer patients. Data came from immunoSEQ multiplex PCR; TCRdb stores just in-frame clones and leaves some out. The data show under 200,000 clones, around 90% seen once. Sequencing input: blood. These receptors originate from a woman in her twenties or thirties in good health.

The CDR3 protein is CASSQGGGAIEQFF. As DNA, the CDR3 is TGTGCCAGCAGCCAGGGCGGAGGGGCTATTGAGCAGTTCTTC. The V and J genes are TRBV9 and TRBJ2-1, with D perhaps TRBD2 (6 bases). The germline CDR1 and CDR2 sequences are SGDLS and YYNGEE. Trimming took off 4 bases at V and 9 bases at J, with 17 bases between the two ends. The CDR3 sequence is 14 residues long.

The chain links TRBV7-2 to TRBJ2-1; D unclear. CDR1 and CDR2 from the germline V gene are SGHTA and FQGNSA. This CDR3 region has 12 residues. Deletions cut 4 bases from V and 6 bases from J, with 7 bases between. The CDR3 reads CASSWHPNEQFF. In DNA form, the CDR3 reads TGTGCCAGCAGCTGGCACCCCAATGAGCAGTTCTTC.

CDR3 in amino acids: CAISERRGLSNYGYTF. CDR3 DNA sequence: TGTGCCATCAGTGAGAGGAGGGGGCTTTCTAACTATGGCTACACCTTC. The V and J genes are TRBV10-3 and TRBJ1-2, with TRBD1 matching 7 bases. Losses at the gene ends were 2 bases for V and 0 bases for J; bases not matched to a gene: 6. Looked up from germline, CDR1 is ENHRY and CDR2 is SYGVKD. CDR3 length equals 16 residues.

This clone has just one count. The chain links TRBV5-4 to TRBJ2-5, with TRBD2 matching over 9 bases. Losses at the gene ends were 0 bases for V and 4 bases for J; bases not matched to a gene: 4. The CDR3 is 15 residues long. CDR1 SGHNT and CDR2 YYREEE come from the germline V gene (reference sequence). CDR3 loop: CASSLEVAGAETQYF. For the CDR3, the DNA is TGTGCCAGCAGCTTGGAGGTAGCGGGAGCAGAGACCCAGTACTTC. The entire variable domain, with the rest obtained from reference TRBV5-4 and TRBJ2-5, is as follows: ETGVTQSPTHLIKTRGQQVTLRCSSQSGHNTVSWYQQALGQGPQFIFQYYREEENGRGNFPPRFSGLQFPNYSSELNVNALELDDSALYLCASSLEVAGAETQYFGPGTRLLVL.

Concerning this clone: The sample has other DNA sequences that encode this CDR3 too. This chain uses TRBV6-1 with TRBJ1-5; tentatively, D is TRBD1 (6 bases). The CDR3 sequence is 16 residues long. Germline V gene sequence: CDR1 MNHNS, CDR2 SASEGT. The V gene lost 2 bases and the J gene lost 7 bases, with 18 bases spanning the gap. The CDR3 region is CASSENPSGVGQPQHF. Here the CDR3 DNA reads TGTGCCAGCAGTGAAAATCCTTCAGGGGTGGGGCAGCCCCAGCATTTT.

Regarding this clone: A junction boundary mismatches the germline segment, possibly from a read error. CDR3 nucleotides: TGCGCCAGCAGGTGGGGCTCCGACGAGCAGTACTTC. This codes for CASRWGSDEQYF. The J gene is TRBJ2-7, the V gene TRBV5-1, with D possibly matching TRBD1 (5 bases). The CDR3 totals 12 residues. Germline CDR1 is SGHRS and CDR2 is YFSETQ.

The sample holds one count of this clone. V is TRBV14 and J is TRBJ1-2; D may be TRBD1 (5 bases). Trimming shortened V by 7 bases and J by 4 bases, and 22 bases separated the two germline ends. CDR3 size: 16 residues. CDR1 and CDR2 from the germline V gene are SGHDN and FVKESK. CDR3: CASKGSGGVVVYGYTF. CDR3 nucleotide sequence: TGTGCCAGCAAGGGGTCCGGCGGGGTTGTGGTCTATGGCTACACCTTC.

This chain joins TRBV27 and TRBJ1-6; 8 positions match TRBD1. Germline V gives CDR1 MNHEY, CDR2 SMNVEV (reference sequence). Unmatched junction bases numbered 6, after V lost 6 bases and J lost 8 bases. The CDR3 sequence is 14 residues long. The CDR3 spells CASRWDRQDSPLHF. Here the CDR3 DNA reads TGTGCCAGCAGGTGGGACAGGCAGGATTCACCCCTCCACTTT.

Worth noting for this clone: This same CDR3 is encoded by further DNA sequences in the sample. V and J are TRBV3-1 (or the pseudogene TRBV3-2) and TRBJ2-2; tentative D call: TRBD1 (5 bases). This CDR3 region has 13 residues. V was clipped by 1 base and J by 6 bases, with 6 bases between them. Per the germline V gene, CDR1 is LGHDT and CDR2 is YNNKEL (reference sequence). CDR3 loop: CASSQVGAGELFF. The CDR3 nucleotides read TGTGCCAGCAGCCAAGTAGGGGCCGGGGAGCTGTTTTTT.

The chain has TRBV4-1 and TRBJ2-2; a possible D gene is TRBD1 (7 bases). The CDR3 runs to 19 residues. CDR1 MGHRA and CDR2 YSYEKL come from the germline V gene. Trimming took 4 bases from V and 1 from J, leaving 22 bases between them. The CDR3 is CASSPHVENRGGNTGELFF. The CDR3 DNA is TGCGCCAGCAGCCCACACGTCGAAAACAGGGGAGGGAACACCGGGGAGCTGTTTTTT.

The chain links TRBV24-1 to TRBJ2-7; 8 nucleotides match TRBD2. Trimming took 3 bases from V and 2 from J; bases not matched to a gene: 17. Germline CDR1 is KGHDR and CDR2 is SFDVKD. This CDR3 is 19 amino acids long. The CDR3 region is CATSDPPPPRGGLPYEQYV. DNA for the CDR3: TGTGCCACCAGTGATCCTCCTCCTCCCCGGGGGGGCCTTCCCTACGAGCAGTACGTC.

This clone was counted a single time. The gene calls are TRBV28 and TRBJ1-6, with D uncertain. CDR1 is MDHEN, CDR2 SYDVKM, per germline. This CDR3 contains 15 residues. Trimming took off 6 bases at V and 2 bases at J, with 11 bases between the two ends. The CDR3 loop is CASRRGRPYNSPLHF. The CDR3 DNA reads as TGTGCCAGCAGGCGGGGTCGGCCCTATAATTCACCCCTCCACTTT.

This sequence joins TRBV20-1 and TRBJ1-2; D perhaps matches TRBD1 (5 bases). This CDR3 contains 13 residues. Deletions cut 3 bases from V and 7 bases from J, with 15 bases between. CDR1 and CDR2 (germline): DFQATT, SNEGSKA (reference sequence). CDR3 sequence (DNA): TGCAGTGCTAGTAGTTCAGGGACGGGTGGCTACACCTTC. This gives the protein CSASSSGTGGYTF.

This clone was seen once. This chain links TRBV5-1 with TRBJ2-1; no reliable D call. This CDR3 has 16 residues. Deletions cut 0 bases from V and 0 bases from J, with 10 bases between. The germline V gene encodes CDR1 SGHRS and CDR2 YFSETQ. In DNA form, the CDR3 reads TGCGCCAGCAGCTTGGCCGGGCAGCCCTCCTACAATGAGCAGTTCTTC. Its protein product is CASSLAGQPSYNEQFF.

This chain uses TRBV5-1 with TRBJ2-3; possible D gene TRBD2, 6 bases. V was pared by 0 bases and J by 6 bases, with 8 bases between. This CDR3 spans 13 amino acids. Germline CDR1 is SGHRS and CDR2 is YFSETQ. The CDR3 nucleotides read TGCGCCAGCAGCTTGGCGGGGGAGGATACGCAGTATTTT. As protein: CASSLAGEDTQYF.

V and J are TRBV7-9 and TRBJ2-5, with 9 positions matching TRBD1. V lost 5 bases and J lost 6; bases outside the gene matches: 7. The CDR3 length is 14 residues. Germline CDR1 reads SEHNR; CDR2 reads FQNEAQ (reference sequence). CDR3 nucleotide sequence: TGTGCCAGCAGCCCAAGACAGGGGGTACAGACCCAGTACTTC. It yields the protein CASSPRQGVQTQYF. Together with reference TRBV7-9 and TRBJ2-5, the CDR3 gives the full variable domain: DTGVSQNPRHKITKRGQNVTFRCDPISEHNRLYWYRQTLGQGPEFLTYFQNEAQLEKSRLLSDRFSAERPKGSFSTLEIQRTEQGDSAMYLCASSPRQGVQTQYFGPGTRLLVL.

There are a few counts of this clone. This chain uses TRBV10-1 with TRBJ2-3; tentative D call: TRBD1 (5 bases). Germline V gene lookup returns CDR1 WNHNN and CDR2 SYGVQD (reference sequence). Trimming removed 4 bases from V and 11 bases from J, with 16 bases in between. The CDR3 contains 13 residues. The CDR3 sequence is CASSATGHGLQYF. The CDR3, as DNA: TGCGCCAGCAGTGCAACCGGACATGGCTTGCAGTATTTT.

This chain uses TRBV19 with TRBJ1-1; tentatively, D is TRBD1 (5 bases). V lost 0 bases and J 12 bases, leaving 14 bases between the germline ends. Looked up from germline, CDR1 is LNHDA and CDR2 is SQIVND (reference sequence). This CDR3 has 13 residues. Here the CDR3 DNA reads TGTGCCAGTAGTATAGATCGGCAGGGTTCTACTTTCTTT. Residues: CASSIDRQGSTFF. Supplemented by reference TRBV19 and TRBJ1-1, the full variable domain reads DGGITQSPKYLFRKEGQNVTLSCEQNLNHDAMYWYRQDPGQGLRLIYYSQIVNDFQKGDIAEGYSVSREKKESFPLTVTSAQKNPTAFYLCASSIDRQGSTFFGQGTRLTVV.

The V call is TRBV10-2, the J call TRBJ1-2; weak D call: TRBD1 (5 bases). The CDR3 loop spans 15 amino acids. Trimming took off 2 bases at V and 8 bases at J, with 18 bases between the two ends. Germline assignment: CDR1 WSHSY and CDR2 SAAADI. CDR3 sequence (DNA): TGCGCCAGCAGTGAGACCCTCGTGGGGCCTTCGGGCTACACCTTC. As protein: CASSETLVGPSGYTF.

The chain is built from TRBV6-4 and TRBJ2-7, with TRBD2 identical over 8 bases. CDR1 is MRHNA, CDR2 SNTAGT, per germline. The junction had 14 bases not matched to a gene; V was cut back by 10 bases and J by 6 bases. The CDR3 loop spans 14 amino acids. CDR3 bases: TGTGCCACCTCCTGGGGCGGGGGGCACTTCGAGCAGTACGTC. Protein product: CATSWGGGHFEQYV.